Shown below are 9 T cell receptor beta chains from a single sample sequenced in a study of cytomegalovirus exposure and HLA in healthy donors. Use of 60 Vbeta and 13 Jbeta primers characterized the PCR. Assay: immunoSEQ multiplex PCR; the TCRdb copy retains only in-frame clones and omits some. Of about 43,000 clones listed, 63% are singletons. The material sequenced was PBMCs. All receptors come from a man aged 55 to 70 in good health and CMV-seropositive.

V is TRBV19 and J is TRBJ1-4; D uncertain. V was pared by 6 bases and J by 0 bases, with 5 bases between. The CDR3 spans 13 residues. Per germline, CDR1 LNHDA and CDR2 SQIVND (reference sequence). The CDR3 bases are TGTGCCAGTAGGTCAGCAACTAATGAAAAACTGTTTTTT. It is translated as CASRSATNEKLFF.

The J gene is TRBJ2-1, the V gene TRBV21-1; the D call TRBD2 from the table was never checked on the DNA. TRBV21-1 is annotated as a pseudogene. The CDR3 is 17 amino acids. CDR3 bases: TGTGCCAGCAGCACATCCACCACTCGGAGCTCCTACAATGAGCAGTTCTTC. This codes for CASSTSTTRSSYNEQFF.

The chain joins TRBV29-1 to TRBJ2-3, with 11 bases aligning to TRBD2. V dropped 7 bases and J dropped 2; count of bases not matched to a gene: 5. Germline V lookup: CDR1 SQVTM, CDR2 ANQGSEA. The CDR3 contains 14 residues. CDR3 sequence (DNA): TGCAGCGGCCTGACTAGCGGGAACACAGATACGCAGTATTTT. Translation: CSGLTSGNTDTQYF.

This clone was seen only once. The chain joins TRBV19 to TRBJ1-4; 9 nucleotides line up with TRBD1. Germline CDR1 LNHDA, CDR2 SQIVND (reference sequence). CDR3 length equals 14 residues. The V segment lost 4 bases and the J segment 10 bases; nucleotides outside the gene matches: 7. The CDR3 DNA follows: TGTGCCAGTAGTAACCGGGACAGGGAAGGAAAACTGTTTTTT. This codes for CASSNRDREGKLFF.

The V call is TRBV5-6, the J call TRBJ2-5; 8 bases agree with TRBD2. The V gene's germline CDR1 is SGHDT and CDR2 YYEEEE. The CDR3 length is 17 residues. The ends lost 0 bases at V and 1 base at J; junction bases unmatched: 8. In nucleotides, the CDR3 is TGTGCCAGCAGCTTGGATGCGGGAGGAACTCTCCAAGAGACCCAGTACTTC. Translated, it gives CASSLDAGGTLQETQYF.

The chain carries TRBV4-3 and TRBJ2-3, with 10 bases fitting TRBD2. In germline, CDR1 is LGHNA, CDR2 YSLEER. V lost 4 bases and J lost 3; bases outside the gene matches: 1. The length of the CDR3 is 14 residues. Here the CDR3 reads CASSPGLATDTQYF. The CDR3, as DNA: TGCGCCAGCAGCCCGGGACTAGCGACAGATACGCAGTATTTT.

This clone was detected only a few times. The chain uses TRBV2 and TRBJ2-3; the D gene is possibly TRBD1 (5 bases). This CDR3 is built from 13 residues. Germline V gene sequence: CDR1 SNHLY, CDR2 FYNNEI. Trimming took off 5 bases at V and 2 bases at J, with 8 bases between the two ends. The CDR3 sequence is CASSRTYTDTQYF. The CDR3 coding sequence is TGTGCCAGCAGTAGGACATACACAGATACGCAGTATTTT.

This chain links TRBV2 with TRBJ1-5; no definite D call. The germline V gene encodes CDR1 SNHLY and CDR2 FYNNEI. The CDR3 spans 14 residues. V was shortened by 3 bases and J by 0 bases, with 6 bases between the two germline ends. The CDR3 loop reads CASSDVYSNQPQHF. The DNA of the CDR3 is TGTGCCAGCAGTGATGTGTATAGCAATCAGCCCCAGCATTTT. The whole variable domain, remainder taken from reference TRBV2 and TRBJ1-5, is EPEVTQTPSHQVTQMGQEVILRCVPISNHLYFYWYRQILGQKVEFLVSFYNNEISEKSEIFDDQFSVERPDGSNFTLKIRSTKLEDSAMYFCASSDVYSNQPQHFGDGTRLSIL.

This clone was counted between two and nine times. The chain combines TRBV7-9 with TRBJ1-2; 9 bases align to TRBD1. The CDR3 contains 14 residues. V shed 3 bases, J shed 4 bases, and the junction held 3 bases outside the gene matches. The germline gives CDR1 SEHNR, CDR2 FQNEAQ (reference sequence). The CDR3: CASSFTGGAYGYTF. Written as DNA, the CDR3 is TGTGCCAGCAGCTTCACAGGGGGCGCCTATGGCTACACCTTC. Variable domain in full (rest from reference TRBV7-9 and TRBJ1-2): DTGVSQNPRHKITKRGQNVTFRCDPISEHNRLYWYRQTLGQGPEFLTYFQNEAQLEKSRLLSDRFSAERPKGSFSTLEIQRTEQGDSAMYLCASSFTGGAYGYTFGSGTRLTVV.